This record concerns one TCR beta chain sequence. Its cognate antigen is unknown. TCR beta sequencing covered blood CD8+ and CD4+ T cells. Multiple sclerosis controls were treatment-naive patients with stable or active relapsing-remitting disease. RNA amounts of about 0.5 to 1 ug underwent reverse transcription with random hexamers. Coverage of TCR beta CDR3 amplification by immunoSEQ multiplex PCR extended to 54 Vbeta and 13 Jbeta. One entry per CDR3 protein, called by TCRdb with MiXCR from the immunoSEQ multiplex PCR reads. The table records 200,000 to 250,000 distinct CDR3 sequences, approximately 95% of them present only once. The sample belongs to a study of CD8 T cells in Susac syndrome. The CDR3 consists of 15 residues. Germline values: CDR1 SQVTM, CDR2 ANQGSEA. The V gene lost 7 bases and the J gene lost 9 bases, with 25 bases spanning the gap. Overall study results and limits: Regarding the TCR sequencing and HLA analysis, the study admitted that a relatively small number of individuals were involved.

The sequence derives from a human donor with multiple sclerosis. V is TRBV29-1 and J is TRBJ2-1, with a tentative D call TRBD2 (6 bases). The sequenced sample consisted of CD4+ T cells from PBMCs. The CDR3 region is CSAAVGTPGTGEQFF. The DNA of the CDR3 is TGCAGCGCCGCCGTCGGGACTCCGGGCACTGGTGAGCAGTTCTTC.